The next 10 T cell receptor beta chains were all read from a single sample in a study of graft-versus-host responses after intestinal transplantation. Sequencing was performed with immunoSEQ multiplex PCR; in TCRdb, only in-frame clones are kept and a portion is missing. The sample has about 29,000 clones; about 92% are singletons. Specimen: PBMCs, collected around 63 days after intestinal transplant. Every receptor here comes from a human patient who received an intestinal transplant, so some T cells may come from the graft donor.

This clone appeared once. The gene calls are TRBV2 and TRBJ2-5, with D hard to call. Looked up from germline, CDR1 is SNHLY and CDR2 is FYNNEI. This CDR3 is built from 14 residues. V lost 0 bases and J 5 bases, leaving 10 bases between the germline ends. CDR3 in amino acids: CASSEATLPETQYF. DNA for the CDR3: TGTGCCAGCAGTGAAGCGACCTTACCGGAGACCCAGTACTTC.

The chain couples TRBV10-3 to TRBJ1-2, with a possible D match to TRBD1 (5 bases). V was trimmed by 0 bases and J by 0 bases, leaving 11 bases between them. The germline V gene has CDR1 ENHRY and CDR2 SYGVKD. This CDR3 spans 16 amino acids. CDR3 DNA: TGTGCCATCAGTGAGTCGCCTACAGGAGCTAACTATGGCTACACCTTC. It encodes CAISESPTGANYGYTF.

The chain carries TRBV4-2 and TRBJ2-7; the D call may be TRBD1 or TRBD2 (5 bases each). Germline loops: CDR1 LGHNA, CDR2 YNFKEQ. V was trimmed by 5 bases and J by 2 bases, leaving 13 bases between them. This CDR3 has 14 residues. Here the CDR3 reads CASSFPGQTYEQYF. In nucleotides, the CDR3 is TGTGCCAGCAGCTTTCCGGGGCAGACCTACGAGCAGTACTTC.

The chain is built from TRBV7-3 and TRBJ2-1; perhaps TRBD1 as D (6 bases). CDR1 and CDR2 (germline): SGHTA, FQGTGA. The CDR3 loop spans 15 amino acids. The V gene lost 2 bases and the J gene lost 8 bases, with 16 bases spanning the gap. CDR3 coding DNA: TGTGCCAGCAGCTTAGGACTGGGGGCGATTGATGAGCAGTTCTTC. Its translation is CASSLGLGAIDEQFF.

V is TRBV30 and J is TRBJ1-3; a possible D gene is TRBD1 (5 bases). Trimming cost V 0 bases and J 7 bases, with 10 bases left between them. CDR3 size: 13 residues. From germline, CDR1 is GTSNPN and CDR2 SVGIG (reference sequence). CDR3 bases: TGTGCCTGGAGTGTATTGGGGGTGAACACCATATATTTT. Translating gives CAWSVLGVNTIYF.

V gene TRBV7-9 combines with J gene TRBJ1-2, with 7 bases that match TRBD1. V lost 2 bases and J lost 3; bases outside the gene matches: 6. Germline V CDR1 and CDR2: SEHNR, FQNEAQ (reference sequence). The CDR3 is 15 residues long. CDR3 sequence: CASSLRQGGDYGYTF. CDR3 DNA: TGTGCCAGCAGCTTAAGACAGGGAGGGGACTATGGCTACACCTTC. Filled out from reference TRBV7-9 and TRBJ1-2, the complete variable domain reads DTGVSQNPRHKITKRGQNVTFRCDPISEHNRLYWYRQTLGQGPEFLTYFQNEAQLEKSRLLSDRFSAERPKGSFSTLEIQRTEQGDSAMYLCASSLRQGGDYGYTFGSGTRLTVV.

This chain joins TRBV21-1 and TRBJ2-5; the table's D call, TRBD2, has no DNA check behind it. The J call may be mistaken, given a closer DNA end match to TRBJ2-7. TRBV21-1 is noted as a pseudogene. There are 14 residues in the CDR3. CDR3 DNA: TGTGCCAGCAGCAAGGAGGGGATTCTCTACGAGCAGTACTTC. Translation gives CASSKEGILYEQYF.

The gene calls are TRBV18 and TRBJ1-2; no firm D call. Germline CDR1 reads KGHSH; CDR2 reads LQKENI. CDR3 length equals 15 residues. V was pared by 5 bases and J by 8 bases, with 21 bases between. The CDR3 bases are TGTGCCAGCTCAACGATTCGACTGGGCCTGAGGGGCTACACCTTC. This codes for CASSTIRLGLRGYTF.

This chain joins TRBV28 and TRBJ2-7, with no clear D. The CDR3 contains 16 residues. Trimming removed 5 bases at V and 0 bases at J, with 17 bases between. Germline V gene lookup returns CDR1 MDHEN and CDR2 SYDVKM. In DNA, the CDR3 is TGTGCCAGCAGTCACGGTCCATGGGGAAGCTCCTACGAGCAGTACTTC. Protein: CASSHGPWGSSYEQYF.

The rearrangement joins TRBV5-6 to TRBJ1-1; no definite D call. The CDR3 has 11 amino acids. The V gene lost 4 bases and the J gene lost 8 bases, with 9 bases spanning the gap. Germline-derived CDR1 and CDR2 are SGHDT and YYEEEE. CDR3 region: CASSAGVEAFF. The CDR3 coding sequence is TGTGCCAGCAGCGCCGGGGTAGAAGCTTTCTTT.